This TCR beta chain is drawn from a study of shared clonotypes between healthy human individuals. Study-wide background: Per-donor plates numbered three CD4 naive, three CD4 memory, two CD8 naive and one CD8 memory.

General observations from the study: Relative to clonotypes present in all four donors, those not shared had lower generation probabilities.

It was at deep level that the assay was run. Genomic DNA from each subset was divided evenly over several immunoSEQ plates. Using immunoSEQ multiplex PCR, the repertoire was profiled, and TCRdb retains in-frame clones only, with some absent. The sample yields hundreds of thousands of clones, roughly 70% seen once. Note on this clone: What it recognizes is unknown.

The V gene's germline CDR1 is SGHDN and CDR2 FVKESK. The junction had 13 bases not matched to a gene; V was cut back by 6 bases and J by 5 bases. CDR3 length: 17 residues. This TCR came from a woman in her twenties or thirties in good health. Sequencing was done on a sample of memory CD4+ T cells sorted from blood. Subset reported: CD45RA-negative fraction. The chain carries TRBV14 and TRBJ2-1; 10 nucleotides match TRBD2. CDR3 amino acids: CASRPSGRVWAHNEQFF. The CDR3 bases are TGTGCCAGCAGGCCTAGCGGGAGAGTTTGGGCTCACAATGAGCAGTTCTTC.